This T cell receptor beta chain was sequenced for a study of T cell responses to AZD1222 COVID-19 vaccine. The wider study: Some second doses came at about 4 weeks and others at about 12 weeks; these were pooled.

Profiling relied on immunoSEQ multiplex PCR, and the TCRdb table lists in-frame clones only, not all of them. Of around 50,000 clones in the sample, approximately 83% are singletons; the top ten hold 16%. General study results and limits: Spike-specific TCR breadth and depth grew following two AZD1222 doses. Nearly half of spike-specific TCRs reportedly target variant regions that are unmutated in the B.1.351 and B.1.1.7 variants. At baseline, just a handful of AZD1222 recipients tested seropositive.

Regarding this clone: Its cognate antigen is unknown.

V dropped 7 bases and J dropped 4; count of bases not matched to a gene: 5. The CDR3 runs to 15 residues. Per the germline V gene, CDR1 is SNHLY and CDR2 is FYNNEI. This receptor was obtained from an adult in good health. This chain links TRBV2 with TRBJ2-5, with 14 bases that match TRBD2. The source material was peripheral blood, sampled on day 0 of AZD1222 vaccination. The CDR3 here is CASTLGLAGGETQYF. CDR3 coding DNA: TGTGCCAGCACTCTAGGACTAGCGGGAGGAGAGACCCAGTACTTC.